This T cell receptor (beta chain) originates from a study of cytomegalovirus exposure and HLA in healthy donors. In the PCR, 60 Vbeta and 13 Jbeta primers were used. Assay: immunoSEQ multiplex PCR; the TCRdb copy retains only in-frame clones and omits some. The sample carries fewer than 200,000 clones, around 77% recorded once. The CDR3 contains 13 residues. Germline loops: CDR1 MGHRA, CDR2 YSYEKL. The V end lost 3 bases, the J end lost 6 bases, and 11 bases lay between the germline ends. The TCR comes from a man aged 55 to 70 in good health and CMV-seronegative. The material sequenced was PBMCs. The rearrangement uses TRBV4-1 and TRBJ1-2, with a weak D call TRBD1 (6 bases). Written as DNA, the CDR3 is TGCGCCAGCAGCCAGCTACGGACAGATGGCTACACCTTC. Encoded protein: CASSQLRTDGYTF.